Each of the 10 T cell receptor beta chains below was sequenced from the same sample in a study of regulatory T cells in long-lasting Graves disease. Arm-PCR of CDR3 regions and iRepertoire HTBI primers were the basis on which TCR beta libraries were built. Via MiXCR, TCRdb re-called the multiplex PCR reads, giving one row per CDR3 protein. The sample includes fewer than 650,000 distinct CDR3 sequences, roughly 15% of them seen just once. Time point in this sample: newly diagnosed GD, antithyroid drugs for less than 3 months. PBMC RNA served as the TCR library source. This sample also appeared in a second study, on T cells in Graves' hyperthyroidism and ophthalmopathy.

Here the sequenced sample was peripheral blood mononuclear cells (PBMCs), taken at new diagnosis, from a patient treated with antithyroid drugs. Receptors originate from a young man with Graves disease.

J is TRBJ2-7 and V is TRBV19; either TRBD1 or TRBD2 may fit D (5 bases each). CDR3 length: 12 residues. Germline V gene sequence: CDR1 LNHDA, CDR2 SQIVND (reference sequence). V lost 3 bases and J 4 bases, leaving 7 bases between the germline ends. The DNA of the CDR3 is TGTGCCAGTAGTATTGGGGGATACGAGCAGTACTTC. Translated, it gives CASSIGGYEQYF.

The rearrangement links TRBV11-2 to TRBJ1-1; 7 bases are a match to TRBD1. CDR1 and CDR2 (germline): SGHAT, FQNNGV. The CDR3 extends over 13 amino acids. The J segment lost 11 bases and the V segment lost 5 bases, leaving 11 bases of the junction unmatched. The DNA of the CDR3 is TGTGCCAGCAGCCCTGGACAGGCCGCCCTGGCTTTCTTT. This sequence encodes CASSPGQAALAFF.

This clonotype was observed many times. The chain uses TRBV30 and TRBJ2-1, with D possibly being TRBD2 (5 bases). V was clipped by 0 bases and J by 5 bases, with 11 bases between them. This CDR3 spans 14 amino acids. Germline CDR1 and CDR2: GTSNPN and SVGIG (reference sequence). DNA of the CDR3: TGTGCCTGGAGTGTCGACTACGCCAACAATGAGCAGTTCTTC. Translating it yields CAWSVDYANNEQFF.

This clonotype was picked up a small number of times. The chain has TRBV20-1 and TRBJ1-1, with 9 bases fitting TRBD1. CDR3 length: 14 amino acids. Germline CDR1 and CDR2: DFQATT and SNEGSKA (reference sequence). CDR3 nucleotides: TGCAGCGCTGGACAGGGGACGGAGAACACTGAAGCTTTCTTT. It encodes CSAGQGTENTEAFF.

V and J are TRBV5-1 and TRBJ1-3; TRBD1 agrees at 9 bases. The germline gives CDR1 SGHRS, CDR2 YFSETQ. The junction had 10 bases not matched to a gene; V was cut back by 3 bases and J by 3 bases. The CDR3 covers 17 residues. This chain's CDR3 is CASSSGTGYRGGNTIYF. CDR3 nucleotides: TGCGCCAGCAGCTCCGGGACAGGGTACCGAGGTGGAAACACCATATATTTT.

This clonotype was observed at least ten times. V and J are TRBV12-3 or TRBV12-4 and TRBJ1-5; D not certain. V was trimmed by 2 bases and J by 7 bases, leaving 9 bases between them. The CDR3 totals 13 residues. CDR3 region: CASSLIEGQPQHF. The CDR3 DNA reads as TGTGCCAGCAGTTTAATCGAAGGGCAGCCCCAGCATTTT.

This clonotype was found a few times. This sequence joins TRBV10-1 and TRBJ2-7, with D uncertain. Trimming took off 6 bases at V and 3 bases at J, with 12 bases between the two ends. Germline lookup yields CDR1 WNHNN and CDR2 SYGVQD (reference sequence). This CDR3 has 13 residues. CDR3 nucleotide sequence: TGCGCCAGCAGCGATTACCCCAACTACGAGCAGTACTTC. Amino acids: CASSDYPNYEQYF.

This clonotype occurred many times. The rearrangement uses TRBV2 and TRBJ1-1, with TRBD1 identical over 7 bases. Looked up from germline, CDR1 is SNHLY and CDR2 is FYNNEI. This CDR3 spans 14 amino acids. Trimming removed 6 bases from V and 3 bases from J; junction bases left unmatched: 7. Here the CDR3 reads CASRLRTGYTEAFF. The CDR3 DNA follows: TGTGCCAGCAGGTTAAGGACAGGATACACTGAAGCTTTCTTT.

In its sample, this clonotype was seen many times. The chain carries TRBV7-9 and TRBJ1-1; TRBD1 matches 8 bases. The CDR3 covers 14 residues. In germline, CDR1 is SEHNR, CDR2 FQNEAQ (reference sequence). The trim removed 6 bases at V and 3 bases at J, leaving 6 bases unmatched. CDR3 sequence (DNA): TGTGCCAGCAGGACAGGGGCGGTGGACACTGAAGCTTTCTTT. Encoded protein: CASRTGAVDTEAFF.

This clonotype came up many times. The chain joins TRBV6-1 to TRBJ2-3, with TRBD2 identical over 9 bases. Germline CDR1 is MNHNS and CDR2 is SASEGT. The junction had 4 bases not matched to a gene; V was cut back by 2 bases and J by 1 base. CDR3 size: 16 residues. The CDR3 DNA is TGTGCCAGCAGTGAACTGCGGGGGGGACGCACAGATACGCAGTATTTT. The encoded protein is CASSELRGGRTDTQYF.